This T cell receptor beta chain was captured by sequencing in a study of identical twins. Overall study findings and caveats: Models predicted too little out-of-frame TCR alpha sharing in monozygotic twins.

TCRdb used MiXCR to reprocess the 5' RACE reads, holding one entry per CDR3 protein. The sample comprises about 790,000 distinct CDR3 sequences, over 15% of which are singletons, and roughly 14% rests with the top ten. Of note for this clonotype: The target antigen is unknown.

CDR3 length: 13 amino acids. Per germline, CDR1 SGHRS and CDR2 YFSETQ. Trimming shortened V by 3 bases and J by 4 bases, and 10 bases separated the two germline ends. The data also belong to a second study, concerning T cells expressing NK-cell markers.

The sample comprised PBMCs. V is TRBV5-1 and J is TRBJ1-1, with D perhaps TRBD1 (5 bases). The sequence derives from a young woman in good health. CDR3 nucleotide sequence: TGCGCCAGCAGCTACGGACACACCACTGAAGCTTTCTTT. The encoded protein is CASSYGHTTEAFF.